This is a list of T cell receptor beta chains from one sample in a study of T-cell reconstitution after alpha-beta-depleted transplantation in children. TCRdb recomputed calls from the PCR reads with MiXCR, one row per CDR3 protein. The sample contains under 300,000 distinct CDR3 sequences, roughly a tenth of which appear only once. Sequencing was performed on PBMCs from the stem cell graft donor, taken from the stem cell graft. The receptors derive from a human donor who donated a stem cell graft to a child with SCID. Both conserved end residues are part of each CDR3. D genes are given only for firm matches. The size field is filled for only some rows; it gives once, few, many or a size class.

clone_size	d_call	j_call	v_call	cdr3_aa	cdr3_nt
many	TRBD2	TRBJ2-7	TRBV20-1	CSASHGTSGEFYEQYF	TGCAGTGCTAGTCACGGGACTAGCGGGGAATTCTACGAGCAGTACTTC
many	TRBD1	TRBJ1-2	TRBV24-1	CATSDGATGAHGYTF	TGTGCCACCAGTGATGGGGCGACAGGGGCACATGGCTACACCTTC
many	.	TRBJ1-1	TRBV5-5	CASSYRDPYTEAFF	TGTGCCAGCAGCTACCGCGACCCGTACACTGAAGCTTTCTTT
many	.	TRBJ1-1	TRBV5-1	CASSFGWDTEAFF	TGCGCCAGCAGCTTCGGTTGGGACACTGAAGCTTTCTTT
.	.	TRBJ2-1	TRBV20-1	CSAWGTYNEQFF	TGCAGTGCCTGGGGGACCTACAATGAGCAGTTCTTC
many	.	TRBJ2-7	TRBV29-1	CSVDLTGPDEQYF	TGCAGCGTTGACTTAACAGGTCCAGACGAGCAGTACTTC
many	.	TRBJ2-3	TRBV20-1	CSARSPRASSTDTQYF	TGCAGTGCTAGATCACCACGGGCTTCTAGCACAGATACGCAGTATTTT
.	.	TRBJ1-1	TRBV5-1	CASSVSRTVNTEAFF	TGCGCCAGCAGCGTGAGTCGGACAGTGAACACTGAAGCTTTCTTT
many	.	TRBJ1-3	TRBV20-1	CSGRQFSGNTIYF	TGCAGTGGAAGACAGTTCTCTGGAAACACCATATATTTT
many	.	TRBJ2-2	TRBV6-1	CASSKGAGRAGELFF	TGTGCCAGCAGTAAAGGGGCAGGAAGGGCCGGGGAGCTGTTTTTT
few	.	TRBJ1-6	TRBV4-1	CASSHLMNPGMPPSSYNSPLHF	TGCGCCAGCAGCCACCTGATGAACCCGGGAATGCCCCCTAGCTCCTATAATTCACCCCTCCACTTT
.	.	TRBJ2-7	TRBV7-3	CASSLTVVDEQYF	TGTGCCAGCAGCTTAACAGTCGTCGACGAGCAGTACTTC
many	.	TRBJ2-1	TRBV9	CASSVESGASNEQFF	TGTGCCAGCAGCGTAGAATCAGGGGCAAGCAATGAGCAGTTCTTC
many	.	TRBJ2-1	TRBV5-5	CAVSRGPYHPGNEQFF	TGTGCCGTCAGCAGGGGTCCATATCACCCCGGGAATGAGCAGTTCTTC
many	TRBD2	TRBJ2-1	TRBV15	CATSRDRKRGANYNEQFF	TGTGCCACCAGCAGAGATCGGAAGCGGGGGGCAAACTACAATGAGCAGTTCTTC
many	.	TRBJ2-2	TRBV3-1	CASSPGISGELFF	TGTGCCAGCAGCCCAGGGATATCCGGGGAGCTGTTTTTT
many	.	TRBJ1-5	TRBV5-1	CASSSGHFNQPQHF	TGCGCCAGCAGCTCCGGACATTTCAATCAGCCCCAGCATTTT
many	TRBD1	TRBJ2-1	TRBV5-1	CASSKTGGVSYNEQFF	TGCGCCAGCAGCAAAACAGGGGGAGTCTCCTACAATGAGCAGTTCTTC
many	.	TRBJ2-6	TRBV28	CASTPGQSGANVLTF	TGTGCCAGCACCCCAGGGCAGTCTGGGGCCAACGTCCTGACTTTC
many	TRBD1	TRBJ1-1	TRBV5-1	CASSPTTGQGLAGAFF	TGCGCCAGCAGCCCTACTACGGGACAGGGACTCGCGGGGGCTTTCTTT
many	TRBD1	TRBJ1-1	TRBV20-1	CSARDGTGLRAEAFF	TGCAGTGCTAGAGATGGGACAGGGCTTAGAGCTGAAGCTTTCTTT
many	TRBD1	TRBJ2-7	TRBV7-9	CASSLTSGTAYEQYF	TGTGCCAGCAGCTTAACATCCGGGACAGCCTACGAGCAGTACTTC
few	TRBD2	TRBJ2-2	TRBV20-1	CCARDSRLAGGPNTGELFF	TGCTGTGCTAGAGATAGCCGACTAGCGGGGGGCCCGAACACCGGGGAGCTGTTTTTT
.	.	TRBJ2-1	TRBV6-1	CASSAEFGNEQFF	TGTGCCAGCAGCGCCGAATTCGGCAATGAGCAGTTCTTC
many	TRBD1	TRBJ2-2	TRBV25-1	CASSESRGDRARNTGELFF	TGTGCCAGCAGTGAATCTCGCGGGGACAGGGCAAGGAACACCGGGGAGCTGTTTTTT
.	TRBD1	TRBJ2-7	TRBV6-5	CASSYSWDSRYEQYF	TGTGCCAGCAGTTACTCTTGGGACAGCAGATACGAGCAGTACTTC
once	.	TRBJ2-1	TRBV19	CASSLSWENNEQFF	TGTGCCAGTAGTCTGTCTTGGGAAAACAATGAGCAGTTCTTC
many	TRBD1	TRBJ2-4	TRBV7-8	CASSPRQGATPWAKNIQYF	TGTGCCAGCAGCCCACGACAGGGGGCGACCCCGTGGGCCAAAAACATTCAGTACTTC
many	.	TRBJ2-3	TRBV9	CASSVGGGGADTQYF	TGTGCCAGCAGCGTAGGAGGGGGGGGAGCAGATACGCAGTATTTT
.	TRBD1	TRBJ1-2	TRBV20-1	CSASGDRSNYGYTF	TGCAGTGCTAGTGGGGACAGATCTAACTATGGCTACACCTTC
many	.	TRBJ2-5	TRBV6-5	CASSYSSVGETQYF	TGTGCCAGCAGTTACAGCAGTGTAGGAGAGACCCAGTACTTC
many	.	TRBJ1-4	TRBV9	CASSVGGTNEKLFF	TGTGCCAGCAGCGTGGGGGGAACTAATGAAAAACTGTTTTTT
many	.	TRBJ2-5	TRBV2	CASSELRGRVTQYF	TGTGCCAGCAGTGAATTGAGGGGGAGGGTTACCCAGTACTTC
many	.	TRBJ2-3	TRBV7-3	CASSPQVGGAAPDTQYF	TGTGCCAGCAGCCCCCAGGTGGGGGGGGCGGCCCCAGATACGCAGTATTTT
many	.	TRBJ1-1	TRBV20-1	CSASTGMNTEAFF	TGCAGTGCGTCCACAGGGATGAACACTGAAGCTTTCTTT
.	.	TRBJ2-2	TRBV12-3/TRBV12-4	CASSLLFGGELFF	TGTGCCAGCAGTTTATTGTTCGGGGGGGAGCTGTTTTTT
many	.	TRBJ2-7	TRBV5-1	CASTLRDRRDEQYF	TGCGCCAGCACCCTAAGGGACCGTCGCGACGAGCAGTACTTC
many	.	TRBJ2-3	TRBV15	CATSRAPYSTDTQYF	TGTGCCACCAGCAGAGCACCTTATAGCACAGATACGCAGTATTTT
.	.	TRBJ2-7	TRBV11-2	CASSPHRQGGGQYF	TGTGCCAGCAGCCCCCACCGACAGGGAGGCGGGCAGTACTTC
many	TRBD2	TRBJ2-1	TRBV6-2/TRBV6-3	CASSPRTSGGIEQFF	TGTGCCAGCAGTCCGCGGACTAGCGGGGGGATAGAGCAGTTCTTC
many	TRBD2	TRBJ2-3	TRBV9	CASSVGRTSGEHTQYF	TGTGCCAGCAGCGTTGGCCGGACTAGCGGGGAGCATACGCAGTATTTT
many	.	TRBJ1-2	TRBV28	CASSLRLYGYTF	TGTGCCAGCAGTTTGAGGCTCTATGGCTACACCTTC
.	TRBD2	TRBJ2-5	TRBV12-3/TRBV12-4	CAFCLARLAGDRTQETQYF	TGTGCCTTCTGTTTAGCGAGACTAGCGGGGGACCGTACACAAGAGACCCAGTACTTC
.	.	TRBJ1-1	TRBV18	CASSPAVNTEAFF	TGTGCCAGCTCACCCGCAGTGAACACTGAAGCTTTCTTT
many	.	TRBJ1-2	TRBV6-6	CASSYGGYTF	TGTGCCAGCAGTTATGGTGGCTACACCTTC
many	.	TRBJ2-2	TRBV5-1	CASSFRAGFDGELFF	TGCGCCAGCAGCTTTCGGGCAGGGTTCGACGGGGAGCTGTTTTTT
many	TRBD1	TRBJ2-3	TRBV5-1	CASSSDRGRTDTQYF	TGCGCCAGCAGCTCGGACAGGGGCCGCACAGATACGCAGTATTTT
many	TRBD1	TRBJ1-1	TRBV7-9	CASSLTQGGSAFF	TGTGCCAGCAGCCTTACACAGGGGGGGAGCGCTTTCTTT
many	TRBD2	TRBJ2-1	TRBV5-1	CASSDPSGGDYNEQFF	TGCGCCAGCAGTGACCCTAGCGGGGGGGACTACAATGAGCAGTTCTTC
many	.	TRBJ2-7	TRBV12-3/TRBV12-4	CASSLGISYEQYF	TGTGCCAGCAGTTTGGGCATCTCCTACGAGCAGTACTTC
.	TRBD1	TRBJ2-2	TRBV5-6	CASTQTGDHTGELFF	TGTGCCAGCACCCAGACAGGGGATCACACCGGGGAGCTGTTTTTT
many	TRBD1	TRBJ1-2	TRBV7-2	CASRQTGGAYGYTF	TGTGCCAGCCGGCAGACAGGGGGCGCTTATGGCTACACCTTC
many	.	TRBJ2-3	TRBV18	CASSPNALPTDTQYF	TGTGCCAGCTCACCTAACGCCCTCCCCACAGATACGCAGTATTTT
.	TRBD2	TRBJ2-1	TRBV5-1	CASSWGLAGGSAYNEQSF	TGCGCCAGCAGCTGGGGACTAGCGGGGGGGAGCGCCTACAATGAGCAGTCCTTC
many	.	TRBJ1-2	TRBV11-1	CASSLAGVWSFGGAARLHGYTF	TGTGCCAGCAGCTTAGCTGGTGTATGGTCCTTCGGAGGGGCCGCCAGGCTCCATGGCTACACCTTC
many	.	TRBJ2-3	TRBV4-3	CASSQDPTGLRGVGPDTQYF	TGCGCCAGCAGCCAAGATCCTACGGGTTTGCGGGGAGTCGGGCCAGATACGCAGTATTTT
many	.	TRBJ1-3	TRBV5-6	CASRDLSGNTIYF	TGTGCCAGCCGGGACCTCTCTGGAAACACCATATATTTT
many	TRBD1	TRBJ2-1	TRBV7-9	CASSLYGTDSNEQFF	TGTGCCAGCAGCTTATATGGGACAGATAGCAATGAGCAGTTCTTC
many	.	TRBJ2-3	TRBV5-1	CASSLNGPDTQYF	TGCGCCAGCAGCCTCAACGGTCCGGATACGCAGTATTTT
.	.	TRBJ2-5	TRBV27	CASGPRAYQEPQYF	TGTGCCAGCGGTCCTCGGGCGTACCAAGAGCCCCAGTACTTC